The 12 T cell receptor beta chains presented below share a single source sample, sequenced in a study of T cell repertoires in cytomegalovirus infection. Via MiXCR, TCRdb re-called the reads, giving one row per CDR3 protein. This sample has roughly 920,000 distinct CDR3 sequences, with about 33% found just once. Their cognate antigens are unknown. Sequenced material: cultured CD8+ T cells from PBMCs, taken from culture after CMV antigen stimulation. These receptors came from a human donor in good health (CMV status not recorded). Some clones in this sample may be carry-over from other donors' samples.

V is TRBV5-8 and J is TRBJ2-3; D is unresolved. CDR1 SGHTS and CDR2 YDEGEE come from the germline V gene. V was shortened by 6 bases and J by 1 base, with 12 bases between the two germline ends. The CDR3 is made up of 14 amino acids. The CDR3 here is CASTSREGTDTQYF. The CDR3 region has the DNA TGTGCCAGCACCAGCCGAGAGGGCACAGATACGCAGTATTTT.

The CDR3 loop reads CASSPRGGQDQETQYF. The DNA for the CDR3 is TGTGCCAGTAGTCCCCGCGGTGGACAGGACCAAGAGACCCAGTACTTC. J is TRBJ2-5 and V is TRBV19; TRBD1 matches 7 bases. Germline loops: CDR1 LNHDA, CDR2 SQIVND (reference sequence). CDR3 length: 16 residues. J was trimmed by 0 bases and V by 5 bases; bases with no gene match: 9.

This chain uses TRBV7-9 with TRBJ1-1; no clear D. V gave up 1 base and J gave up 7 bases, with 7 bases separating them. Germline CDR1 is SEHNR and CDR2 is FQNEAQ (reference sequence). The length of the CDR3 is 12 residues. The CDR3 region is CASSLERDEAFF. The CDR3 coding sequence is TGTGCCAGCAGCTTAGAAAGGGATGAAGCTTTCTTT. Full variable domain (remainder filled in from reference TRBV7-9 and TRBJ1-1): DTGVSQNPRHKITKRGQNVTFRCDPISEHNRLYWYRQTLGQGPEFLTYFQNEAQLEKSRLLSDRFSAERPKGSFSTLEIQRTEQGDSAMYLCASSLERDEAFFGQGTRLTVV.

There are many counts of this clonotype. The rearrangement uses TRBV7-6 and TRBJ1-4, with D possibly TRBD1 on 5 matching bases. The CDR3 totals 17 residues. V gave up 5 bases and J gave up 2 bases, with 18 bases separating them. Germline assignment: CDR1 SGHVS and CDR2 FNYEAQ. The CDR3 DNA sequence: TGTGCCAGCAGCCACGTGGACATAATTCCGACTAATGAAAAACTGTTTTTT. It yields the protein CASSHVDIIPTNEKLFF.

The rearrangement joins TRBV6-5 to TRBJ1-1; D gene unclear. This CDR3 spans 12 amino acids. Trimming cost V 2 bases and J 7 bases, with 8 bases left between them. Germline assignment: CDR1 MNHEY and CDR2 SVGAGI. The CDR3 DNA sequence: TGTGCCAGCAGTTACGGTCAGGATGAAGCTTTCTTT. Encoded protein: CASSYGQDEAFF.

The CDR3: CASRHGIEQYF. The CDR3 DNA is TGTGCCAGTCGACATGGGATCGAGCAGTACTTC. V usage is TRBV6-1 and J usage is TRBJ2-7; D uncertain. V dropped 9 bases and J dropped 6 bases, with 12 bases sitting between them. The CDR3 is 11 residues long. The germline V gene encodes CDR1 MNHNS and CDR2 SASEGT.

V is TRBV10-2 and J is TRBJ1-1; D call uncertain. The CDR3 is made up of 14 amino acids. V was cut by 6 bases and J by 2 bases, with 13 bases left in between. Germline values: CDR1 WSHSY, CDR2 SAAADI. The CDR3 spells CASREDEGNTEAFF. In nucleotides, the CDR3 is TGCGCCAGCAGGGAGGATGAGGGAAACACTGAAGCTTTCTTT.

This clonotype has only a few counts. V usage is TRBV7-9 and J usage is TRBJ2-1, with a weak D call TRBD1 (6 bases). The CDR3 consists of 16 residues. The V end was cut by 0 bases, the J end by 15 bases, with 24 bases between. CDR1 and CDR2 from the germline V gene are SEHNR and FQNEAQ (reference sequence). The CDR3 loop is CASSLARDTPDGTWFF. In DNA form, the CDR3 reads TGTGCCAGCAGCTTAGCGAGGGACACCCCGGACGGTACGTGGTTCTTC.

In its sample, this clonotype was seen a few times. The chain links TRBV6-2 or TRBV6-3 to TRBJ2-5, with no clear D. The V end was cut by 7 bases, the J end by 1 base, with 13 bases between. Germline CDR1 reads MNHEY; CDR2 reads SVGEGT. CDR3 length: 14 residues. The DNA for the CDR3 is TGTGCCAGCACGTTACAATTCCGCCAAGAGACCCAGTACTTC. This encodes CASTLQFRQETQYF.

The table lists this clonotype with many counts. The chain combines TRBV6-1 with TRBJ2-3; D possibly matches TRBD1 or TRBD2 (5 bases each). CDR3 length: 14 residues. Germline values: CDR1 MNHNS, CDR2 SASEGT. Deletions cut 3 bases from V and 2 bases from J, with 9 bases between. In DNA form, the CDR3 reads TGTGCCAGCAGTGAGCAAGGGACCACAGATACGCAGTATTTT. It encodes CASSEQGTTDTQYF.

This clonotype has just a few counts. The V call is TRBV7-6, the J call TRBJ2-5; D is unresolved. The germline V gene has CDR1 SGHVS and CDR2 FNYEAQ. Trimming took 1 base from V and 5 from J, leaving 14 bases between them. This CDR3 spans 15 amino acids. The DNA of the CDR3 is TGTGCCAGCAGCTTAGGGGGTCCAGCCAAGGAGACCCAGTACTTC. It encodes CASSLGGPAKETQYF.

The chain has TRBV5-1 and TRBJ2-7; D gene uncertain. CDR1 is SGHRS, CDR2 YFSETQ, per germline. CDR3 size: 16 residues. Deletions cut 0 bases from V and 7 bases from J, with 20 bases between. CDR3 in amino acids: CASSLGPQAPFTEQYF. The CDR3 DNA reads TGCGCCAGCAGCTTGGGCCCGCAGGCTCCTTTTACGGAGCAGTACTTC. The variable domain in full, with the rest retrieved from reference TRBV5-1 and TRBJ2-7, is KAGVTQTPRYLIKTRGQQVTLSCSPISGHRSVSWYQQTPGQGLQFLFEYFSETQRNKGNFPGRFSGRQFSNSRSEMNVSTLELGDSALYLCASSLGPQAPFTEQYFGPGTRLTVT.